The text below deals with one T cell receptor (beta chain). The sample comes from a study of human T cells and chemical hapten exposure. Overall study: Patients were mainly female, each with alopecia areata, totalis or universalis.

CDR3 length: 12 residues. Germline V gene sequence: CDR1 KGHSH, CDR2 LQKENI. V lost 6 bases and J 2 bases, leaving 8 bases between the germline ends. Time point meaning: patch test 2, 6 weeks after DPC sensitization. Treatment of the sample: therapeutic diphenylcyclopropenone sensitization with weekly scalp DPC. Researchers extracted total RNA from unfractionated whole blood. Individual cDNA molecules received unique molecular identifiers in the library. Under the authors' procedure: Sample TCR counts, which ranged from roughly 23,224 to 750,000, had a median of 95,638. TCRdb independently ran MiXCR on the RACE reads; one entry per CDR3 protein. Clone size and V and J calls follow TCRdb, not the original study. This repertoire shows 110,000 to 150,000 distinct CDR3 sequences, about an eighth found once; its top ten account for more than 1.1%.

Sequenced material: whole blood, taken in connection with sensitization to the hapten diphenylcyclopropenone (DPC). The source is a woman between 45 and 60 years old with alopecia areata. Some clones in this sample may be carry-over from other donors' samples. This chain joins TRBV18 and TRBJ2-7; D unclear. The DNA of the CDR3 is TGTGCCAGCTCGGAAGACACCTACGAGCAGTACTTC. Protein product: CASSEDTYEQYF.